This T cell receptor (beta chain) was sequenced during a study of beta chain features in type 1 diabetes. Study-wide findings and caveats: All four CD4+ subsets from Type 1 diabetes patients carried moderately but significantly shorter TCRB CDR3s.

Expressed TCRB transcripts were sequenced because the isolated RNA had all been reverse transcribed beforehand. Assay used: immunoSEQ multiplex PCR; TCRdb lists only in-frame clones, some missing. The repertoire includes around 690,000 clones, 9.5% to 15% of them detected once, and more than 0.1% sits in the top ten. This clone was counted a few times. Its antigen remains unknown. Sequences were obtained from naive CD4+ T cells from blood. This TCR was recovered from a man under 40 with type 1 diabetes.

This CDR3 reads CASSLIVGATNEKLFF. CDR3 DNA: TGCGCCAGCAGCTTGATCGTAGGCGCAACTAATGAAAAACTGTTTTTT. This chain links TRBV5-1 with TRBJ1-4; D is unclear. Deletions cut 1 base from V and 0 bases from J, with 10 bases between. Germline loops: CDR1 SGHRS, CDR2 YFSETQ. The CDR3 is 16 amino acids.